This is a list of T cell receptor beta chains from one sample in a study of T-cell reconstitution after alpha-beta-depleted transplantation in children. TCRdb recomputed calls from the PCR reads with MiXCR, one row per CDR3 protein. The table records about 440,000 distinct CDR3 sequences, roughly 44% of them present only once. The sample here was PBMCs, taken before TCRalphabeta/CD19-depleted stem cell transplant. These receptors came from a girl aged 2-10 years with aplastic anemia, due to receive a stem cell transplant. Both conserved end residues are part of each CDR3.

j_call v_call cdr3_aa
TRBJ2-6 TRBV19 CASSTGGRAGANVLTF
TRBJ2-3 TRBV23-1 CATSPWADTQYF
TRBJ2-3 TRBV20-1 CSATSGGLHTQYF
TRBJ2-1 TRBV4-2 CASSQDHGSSYNEQFF
TRBJ2-2 TRBV3-1 CASSQDLTDKDTGELFF
TRBJ2-3 TRBV5-1 CASSLGLPVDTQYF
TRBJ2-2 TRBV5-5 CASSSTGGAGELFF
TRBJ2-7 TRBV7-6 CASSPQSGTIRYEQYF
TRBJ2-2 TRBV3-1 CASSQVWDTGVGNTGELFF
TRBJ1-5 TRBV10-1 CAGPNRKRGNQPQHF
TRBJ2-2 TRBV4-2 CASSPKGLGRTGELFF
TRBJ2-3 TRBV15 CATNIAGGPDTQYF
TRBJ2-2 TRBV6-9 CASSYPGLITRTSGRGNTGELFF
TRBJ2-7 TRBV7-6 CASSLQGGMGHEQYF
TRBJ2-1 TRBV30 CAWSQGGRNEQFF
TRBJ1-4 TRBV7-8 CASSLEAIGGHNEKLFF
TRBJ1-3 TRBV20-1 CSARGLGRSSGNTIYF
TRBJ2-1 TRBV12-5 CASDPTGAHEQFF
TRBJ2-2 TRBV20-1 CSARPTEATGELFF
TRBJ2-2 TRBV7-2 CASSLYLRGGELFF
TRBJ1-1 TRBV27 CASSPRRGMNTEAFF
TRBJ2-3 TRBV27 CASSLRWANTDTQYF
TRBJ2-3 TRBV19 CASTASGIADTQYF
TRBJ2-7 TRBV6-2/TRBV6-3 CASSPRATAYEQYF
TRBJ2-5 TRBV7-9 CASSFPGGEETQYF
TRBJ2-3 TRBV28 CASSSPQLDTQYF
TRBJ1-2 TRBV20-1 CSARARDTIYGYTF
TRBJ2-7 TRBV29-1 CSVLLGLSEQYF
TRBJ1-5 TRBV15 CATSRDLDTQNQPQHF
TRBJ2-1 TRBV7-9 CASSLGGKPRNEQFF
TRBJ2-3 TRBV9 CASSVDLGGPQDTQYF
TRBJ2-1 TRBV15 CATSSPGLAGPRSYNEQFF
TRBJ2-1 TRBV20-1 CSASGPSNEQFF
TRBJ2-2 TRBV7-8 CASSLASDRAYTGELFF
TRBJ1-5 TRBV3-1 CASSQGHTERPQHF
TRBJ2-1 TRBV4-3 CASSQGLHNEQFF
TRBJ2-5 TRBV15 CATSRLYQETQYF